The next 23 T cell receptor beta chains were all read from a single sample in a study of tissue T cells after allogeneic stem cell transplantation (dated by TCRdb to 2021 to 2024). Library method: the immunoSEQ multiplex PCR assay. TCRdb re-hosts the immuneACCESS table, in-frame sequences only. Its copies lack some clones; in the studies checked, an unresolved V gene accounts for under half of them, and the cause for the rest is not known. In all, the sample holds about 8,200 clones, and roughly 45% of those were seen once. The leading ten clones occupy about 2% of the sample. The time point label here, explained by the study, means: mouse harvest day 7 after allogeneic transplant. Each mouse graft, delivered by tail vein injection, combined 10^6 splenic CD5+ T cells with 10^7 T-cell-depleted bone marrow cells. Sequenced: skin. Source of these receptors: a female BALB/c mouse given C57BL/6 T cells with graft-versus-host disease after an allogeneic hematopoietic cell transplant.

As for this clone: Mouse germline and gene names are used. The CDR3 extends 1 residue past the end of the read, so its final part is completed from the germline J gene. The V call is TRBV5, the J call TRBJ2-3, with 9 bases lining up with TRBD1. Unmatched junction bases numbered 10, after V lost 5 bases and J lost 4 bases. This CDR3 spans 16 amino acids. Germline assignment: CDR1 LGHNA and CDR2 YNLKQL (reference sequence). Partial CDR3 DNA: TGTGCCAGCAGCTCAGAGAGGGGACAGGGACCAGAAACGCTGTAT. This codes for CASSSERGQGPETLY. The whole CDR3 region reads CASSSERGQGPETLYF.

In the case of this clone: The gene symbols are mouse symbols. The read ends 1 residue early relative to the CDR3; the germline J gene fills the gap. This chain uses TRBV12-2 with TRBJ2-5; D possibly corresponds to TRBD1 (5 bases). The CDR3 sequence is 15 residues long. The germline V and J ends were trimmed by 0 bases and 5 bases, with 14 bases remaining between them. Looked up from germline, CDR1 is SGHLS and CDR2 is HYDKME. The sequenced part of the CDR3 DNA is TGTGCCAGCTCTCTCGGAGAGGGGAGGGGAGACACCCAGTAC. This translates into CASSLGEGRGDTQY. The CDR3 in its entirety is CASSLGEGRGDTQYF.

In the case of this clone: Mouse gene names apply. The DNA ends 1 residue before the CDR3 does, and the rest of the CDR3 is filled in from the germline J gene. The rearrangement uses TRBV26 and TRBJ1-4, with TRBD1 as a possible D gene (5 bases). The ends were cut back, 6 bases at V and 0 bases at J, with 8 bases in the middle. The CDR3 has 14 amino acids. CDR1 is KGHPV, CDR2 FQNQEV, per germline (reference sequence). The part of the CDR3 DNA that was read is TGTGCCAGCAGGAGGGGTATTTCCAACGAAAGATTATTT. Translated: CASRRGISNERLF. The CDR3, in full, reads CASRRGISNERLFF.

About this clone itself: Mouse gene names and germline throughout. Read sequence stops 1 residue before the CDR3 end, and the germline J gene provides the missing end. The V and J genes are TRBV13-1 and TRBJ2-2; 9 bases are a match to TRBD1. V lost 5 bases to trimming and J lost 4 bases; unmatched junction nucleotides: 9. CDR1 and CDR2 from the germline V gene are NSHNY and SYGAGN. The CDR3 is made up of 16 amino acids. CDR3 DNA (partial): TGTGCCAGCAGCGTACAGGGGGCGCTGGGCACCGGGCAGCTCTAC. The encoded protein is CASSVQGALGTGQLY. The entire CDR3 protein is CASSVQGALGTGQLYF.

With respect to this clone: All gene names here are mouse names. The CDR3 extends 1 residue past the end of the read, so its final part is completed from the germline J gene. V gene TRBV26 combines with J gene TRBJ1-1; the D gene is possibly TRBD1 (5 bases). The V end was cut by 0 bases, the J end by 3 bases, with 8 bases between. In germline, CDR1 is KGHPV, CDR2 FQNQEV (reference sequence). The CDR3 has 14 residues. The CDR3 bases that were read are TGTGCCAGCAGTCTGTCGAGGGGCGACACAGAAGTCTTC. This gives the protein CASSLSRGDTEVF. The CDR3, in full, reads CASSLSRGDTEVFF.

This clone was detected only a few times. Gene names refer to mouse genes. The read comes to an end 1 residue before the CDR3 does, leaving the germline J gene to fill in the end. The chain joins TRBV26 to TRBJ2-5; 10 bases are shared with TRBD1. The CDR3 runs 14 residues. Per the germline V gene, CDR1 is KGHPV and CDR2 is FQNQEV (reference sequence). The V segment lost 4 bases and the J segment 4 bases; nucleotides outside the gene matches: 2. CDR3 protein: CASSPGTGEDTQYF. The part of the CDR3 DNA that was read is TGTGCCAGCAGTCCCGGGACAGGGGAAGACACCCAGTAC.

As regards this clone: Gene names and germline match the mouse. CDR3 DNA (partial): TGTGCCAGCAGTCCAGGACAGGGGTATAATTCGCCCCTCTAC. This encodes CASSPGQGYNSPLY. The whole CDR3 region reads CASSPGQGYNSPLYF. J is TRBJ1-6 and V is TRBV26; 9 bases fit TRBD1. The read terminates 1 residue ahead of where the CDR3 ends, so the germline J gene completes it. TRBJ1-6 is flagged as an ORF with uncertain function. Trimming at V came to 4 bases and at J to 4 bases, leaving 2 bases not matched to a gene. Germline V lookup: CDR1 KGHPV, CDR2 FQNQEV (reference sequence). CDR3 length equals 15 residues.

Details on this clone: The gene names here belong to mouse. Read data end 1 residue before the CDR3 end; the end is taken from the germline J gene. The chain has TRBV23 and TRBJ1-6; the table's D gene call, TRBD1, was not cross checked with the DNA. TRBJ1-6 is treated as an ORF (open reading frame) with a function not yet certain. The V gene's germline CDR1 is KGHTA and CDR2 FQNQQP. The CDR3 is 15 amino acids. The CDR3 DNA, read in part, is TGCTCCAGCAGTCGACAGGGGGGATATAATTCGCCCCTCTAC. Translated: CSSSRQGGYNSPLY. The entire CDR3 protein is CSSSRQGGYNSPLYF.

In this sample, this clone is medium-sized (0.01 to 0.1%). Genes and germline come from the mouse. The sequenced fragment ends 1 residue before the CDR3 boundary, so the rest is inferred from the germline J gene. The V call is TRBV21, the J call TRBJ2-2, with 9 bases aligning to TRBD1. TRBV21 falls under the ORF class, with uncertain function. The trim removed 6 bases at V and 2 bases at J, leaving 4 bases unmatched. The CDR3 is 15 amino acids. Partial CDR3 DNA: TGTGCTAGCAGGGCCGGGACAGGGAACACCGGGCAGCTCTAC. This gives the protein CASRAGTGNTGQLY. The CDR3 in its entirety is CASRAGTGNTGQLYF.

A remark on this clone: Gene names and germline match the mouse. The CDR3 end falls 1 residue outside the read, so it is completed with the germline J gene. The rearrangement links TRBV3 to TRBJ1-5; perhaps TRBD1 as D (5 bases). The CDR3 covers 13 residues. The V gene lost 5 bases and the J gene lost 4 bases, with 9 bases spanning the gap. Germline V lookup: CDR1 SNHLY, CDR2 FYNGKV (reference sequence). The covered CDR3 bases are TGTGCCAGCAGCCTCCGACAGAACCAGGCTCCGCTT. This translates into CASSLRQNQAPL. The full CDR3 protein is CASSLRQNQAPLF.

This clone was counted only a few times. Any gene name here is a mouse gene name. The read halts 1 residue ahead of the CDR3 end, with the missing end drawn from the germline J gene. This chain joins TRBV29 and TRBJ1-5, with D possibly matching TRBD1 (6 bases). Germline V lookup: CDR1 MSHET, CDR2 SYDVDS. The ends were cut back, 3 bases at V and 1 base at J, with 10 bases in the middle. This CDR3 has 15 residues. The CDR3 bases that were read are TGTGCTAGCAGTTTCCCGGGACAAAACAACCAGGCTCCGCTT. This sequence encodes CASSFPGQNNQAPL. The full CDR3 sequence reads CASSFPGQNNQAPLF.

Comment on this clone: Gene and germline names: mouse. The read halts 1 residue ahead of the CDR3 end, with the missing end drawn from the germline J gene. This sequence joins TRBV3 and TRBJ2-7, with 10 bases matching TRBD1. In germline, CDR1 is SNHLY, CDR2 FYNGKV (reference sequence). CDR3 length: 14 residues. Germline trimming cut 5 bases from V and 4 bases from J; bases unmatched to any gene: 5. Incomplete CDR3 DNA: TGTGCCAGCAGCCTCCGACAGGGGGCTTATGAACAGTAC. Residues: CASSLRQGAYEQY. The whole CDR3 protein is CASSLRQGAYEQYF.

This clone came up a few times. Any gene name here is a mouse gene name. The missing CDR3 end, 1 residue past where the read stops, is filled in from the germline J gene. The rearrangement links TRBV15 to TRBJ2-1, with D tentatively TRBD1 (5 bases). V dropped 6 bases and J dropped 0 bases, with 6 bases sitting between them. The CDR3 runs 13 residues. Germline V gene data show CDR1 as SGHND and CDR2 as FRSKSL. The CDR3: CASSDSNYAEQFF. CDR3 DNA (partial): TGTGCCAGCAGCGACAGTAACTATGCTGAGCAGTTC.

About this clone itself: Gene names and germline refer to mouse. The CDR3 here is CASSDVGASNERLFF. Partial CDR3 DNA: TGTGCCAGCAGTGATGTAGGGGCCTCCAACGAAAGATTATTT. The chain links TRBV13-3 to TRBJ1-4; possibly TRBD1 for D (5 bases). The read halts 1 residue ahead of the CDR3 end, with the missing end drawn from the germline J gene. V was pared by 0 bases and J by 2 bases, with 8 bases between. The CDR3 totals 15 residues. Germline-derived CDR1 and CDR2 are NNHDY and SYVADS.

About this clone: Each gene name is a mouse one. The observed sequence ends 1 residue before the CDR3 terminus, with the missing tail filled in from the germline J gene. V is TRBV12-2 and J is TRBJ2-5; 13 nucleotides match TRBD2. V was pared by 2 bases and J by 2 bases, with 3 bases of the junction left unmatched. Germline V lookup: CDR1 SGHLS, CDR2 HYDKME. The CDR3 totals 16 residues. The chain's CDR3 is CASSPRDWGGQDTQYF. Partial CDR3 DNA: TGTGCCAGCTCTCCCCGGGACTGGGGGGGCCAAGACACCCAGTAC.

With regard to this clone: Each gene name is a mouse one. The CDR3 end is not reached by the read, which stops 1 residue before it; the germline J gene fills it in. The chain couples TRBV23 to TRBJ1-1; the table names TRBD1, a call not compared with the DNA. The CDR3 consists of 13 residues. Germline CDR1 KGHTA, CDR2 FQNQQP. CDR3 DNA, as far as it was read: TGCTCCAGCAGTCAAGAGGGAAACACAGAAGTCTTC. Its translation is CSSSQEGNTEVF. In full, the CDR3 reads CSSSQEGNTEVFF.

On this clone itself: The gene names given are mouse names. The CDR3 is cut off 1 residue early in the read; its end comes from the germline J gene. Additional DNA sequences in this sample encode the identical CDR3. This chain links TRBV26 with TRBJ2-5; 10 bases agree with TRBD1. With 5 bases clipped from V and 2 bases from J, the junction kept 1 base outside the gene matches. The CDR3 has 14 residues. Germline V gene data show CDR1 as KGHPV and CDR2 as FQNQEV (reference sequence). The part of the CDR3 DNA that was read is TGTGCCAGCAGTTGGACAGGGGGCCAAGACACCCAGTAC. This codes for CASSWTGGQDTQY. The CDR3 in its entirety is CASSWTGGQDTQYF.

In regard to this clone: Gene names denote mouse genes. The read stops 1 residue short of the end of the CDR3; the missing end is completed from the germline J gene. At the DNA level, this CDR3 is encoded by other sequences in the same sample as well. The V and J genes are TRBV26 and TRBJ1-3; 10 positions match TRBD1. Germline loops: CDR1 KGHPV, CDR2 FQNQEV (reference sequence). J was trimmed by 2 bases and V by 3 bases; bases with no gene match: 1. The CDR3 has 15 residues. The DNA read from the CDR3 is TGTGCCAGCAGTCTTGGACAGGGGGCTGGAAATACGCTCTAT. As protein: CASSLGQGAGNTLY. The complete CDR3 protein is CASSLGQGAGNTLYF.

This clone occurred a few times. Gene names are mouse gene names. The DNA read from the CDR3 is TGCTCCAGCAGTCAAGACAGTAGTGCAGAAACGCTGTAT. Translated, it gives CSSSQDSSAETLY. The entire CDR3 protein reads CSSSQDSSAETLYF. The V gene is TRBV23, the J gene TRBJ2-3; TRBD1, the table's D call, was not compared with the DNA. Read coverage stops 1 residue before the CDR3 terminus; the germline J gene supplies the remainder. The length of the CDR3 is 14 residues. The germline V gene has CDR1 KGHTA and CDR2 FQNQQP.

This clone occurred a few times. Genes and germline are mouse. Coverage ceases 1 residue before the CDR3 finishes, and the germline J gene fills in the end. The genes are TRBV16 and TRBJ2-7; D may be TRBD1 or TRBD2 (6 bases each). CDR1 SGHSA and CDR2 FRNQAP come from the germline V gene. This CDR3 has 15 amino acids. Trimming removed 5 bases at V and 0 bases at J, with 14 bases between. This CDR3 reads CASSLGGSSSYEQYF. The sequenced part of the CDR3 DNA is TGTGCAAGCAGCCTAGGGGGGTCTAGCTCCTATGAACAGTAC.

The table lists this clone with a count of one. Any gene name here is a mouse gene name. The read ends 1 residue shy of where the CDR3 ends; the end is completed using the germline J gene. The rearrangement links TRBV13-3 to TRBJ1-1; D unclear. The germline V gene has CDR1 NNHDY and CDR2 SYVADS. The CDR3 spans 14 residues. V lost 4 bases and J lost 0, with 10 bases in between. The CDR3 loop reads CASSRGSANTEVFF. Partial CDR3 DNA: TGTGCCAGCAGTCGCGGGTCTGCAAACACAGAAGTCTTC.

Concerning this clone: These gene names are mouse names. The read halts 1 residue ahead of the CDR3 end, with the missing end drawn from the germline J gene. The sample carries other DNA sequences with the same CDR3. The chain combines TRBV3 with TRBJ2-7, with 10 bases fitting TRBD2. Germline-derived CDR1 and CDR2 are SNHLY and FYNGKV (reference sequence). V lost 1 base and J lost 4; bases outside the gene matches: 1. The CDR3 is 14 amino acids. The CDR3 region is CASSLGDWGYEQYF. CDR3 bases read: TGTGCCAGCAGCTTAGGGGACTGGGGATATGAACAGTAC.

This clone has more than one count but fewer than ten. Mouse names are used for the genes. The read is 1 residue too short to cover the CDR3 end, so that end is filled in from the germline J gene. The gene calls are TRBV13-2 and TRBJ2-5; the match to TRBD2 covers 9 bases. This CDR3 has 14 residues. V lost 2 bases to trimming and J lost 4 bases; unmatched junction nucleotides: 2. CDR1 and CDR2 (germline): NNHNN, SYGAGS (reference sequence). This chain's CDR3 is CASGERLGEDTQYF. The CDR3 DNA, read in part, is TGTGCCAGCGGTGAGAGACTGGGGGAAGACACCCAGTAC.